The clone carrying this T cell receptor beta chain was recorded only once. From CD4+ cells came CD45RA+ naive and CD45RA-negative memory subsets. The length of the CDR3 is 16 residues. Germline V gives CDR1 MNHEY, CDR2 SMNVEV (reference sequence). V shed 1 base and J shed 2 bases, with 12 bases lying between them. The assay was run at deep level. TCRdb keeps only in-frame clones here, not all; method: immunoSEQ multiplex PCR. The sample has roughly 2.5 million clones, roughly 92% seen once. This sample was included in a study of shared clonotypes between healthy human individuals. The TCR sequence derives from a man aged 18 to 29 in good health. Specimen: naive CD4+ T cells sorted from blood. Subset: CD45RA+ positively selected. The J gene is TRBJ2-1, the V gene TRBV27; D not resolved. CDR3 nucleotide sequence: TGTGCCAGCAGTTTATATCAGACGGGCACCTACAATGAGCAGTTCTTC. Its protein product is CASSLYQTGTYNEQFF.